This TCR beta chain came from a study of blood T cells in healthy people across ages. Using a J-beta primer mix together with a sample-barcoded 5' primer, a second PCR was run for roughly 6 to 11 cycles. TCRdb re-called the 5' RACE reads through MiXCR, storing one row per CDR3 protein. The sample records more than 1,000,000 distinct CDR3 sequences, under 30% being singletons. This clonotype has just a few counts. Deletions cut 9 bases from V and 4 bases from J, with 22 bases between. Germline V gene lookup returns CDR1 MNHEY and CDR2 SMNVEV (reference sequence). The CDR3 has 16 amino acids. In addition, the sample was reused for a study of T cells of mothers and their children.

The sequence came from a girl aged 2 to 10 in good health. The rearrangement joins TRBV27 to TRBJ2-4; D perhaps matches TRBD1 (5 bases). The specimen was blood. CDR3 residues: CASSPIYAGLKNIQYF. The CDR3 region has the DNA TGTGCCAGTTCCCCTATTTACGCAGGGCTTAAAAACATTCAGTACTTC.